This TCR beta chain was captured by sequencing in a study of T cell responses to AZD1222 COVID-19 vaccine. Overall study findings and caveats: Clonal diversity may have been underestimated in mostly white British donors.

About this clone: Antigen specificity is unknown.

TCRdb's copy holds only in-frame clones and misses some; the assay was immunoSEQ multiplex PCR. The sample lists about 77,000 clones, about 92% occurring once. The J segment lost 4 bases and the V segment lost 1 base, leaving 4 bases of the junction unmatched. The length of the CDR3 is 15 residues. CDR1 MGHRA and CDR2 YSYEKL come from the germline V gene. The clonotype was recovered from an adult who received the AZD1222 COVID-19 vaccine. The rearrangement uses TRBV4-1 and TRBJ1-5; 7 positions agree with TRBD1. Material: peripheral blood, obtained 28 days after the second AZD1222 dose. The CDR3 is CASSQVLGQNQPQHF. DNA of the CDR3: TGCGCCAGCAGCCAAGTTTTGGGACAGAATCAGCCCCAGCATTTT.